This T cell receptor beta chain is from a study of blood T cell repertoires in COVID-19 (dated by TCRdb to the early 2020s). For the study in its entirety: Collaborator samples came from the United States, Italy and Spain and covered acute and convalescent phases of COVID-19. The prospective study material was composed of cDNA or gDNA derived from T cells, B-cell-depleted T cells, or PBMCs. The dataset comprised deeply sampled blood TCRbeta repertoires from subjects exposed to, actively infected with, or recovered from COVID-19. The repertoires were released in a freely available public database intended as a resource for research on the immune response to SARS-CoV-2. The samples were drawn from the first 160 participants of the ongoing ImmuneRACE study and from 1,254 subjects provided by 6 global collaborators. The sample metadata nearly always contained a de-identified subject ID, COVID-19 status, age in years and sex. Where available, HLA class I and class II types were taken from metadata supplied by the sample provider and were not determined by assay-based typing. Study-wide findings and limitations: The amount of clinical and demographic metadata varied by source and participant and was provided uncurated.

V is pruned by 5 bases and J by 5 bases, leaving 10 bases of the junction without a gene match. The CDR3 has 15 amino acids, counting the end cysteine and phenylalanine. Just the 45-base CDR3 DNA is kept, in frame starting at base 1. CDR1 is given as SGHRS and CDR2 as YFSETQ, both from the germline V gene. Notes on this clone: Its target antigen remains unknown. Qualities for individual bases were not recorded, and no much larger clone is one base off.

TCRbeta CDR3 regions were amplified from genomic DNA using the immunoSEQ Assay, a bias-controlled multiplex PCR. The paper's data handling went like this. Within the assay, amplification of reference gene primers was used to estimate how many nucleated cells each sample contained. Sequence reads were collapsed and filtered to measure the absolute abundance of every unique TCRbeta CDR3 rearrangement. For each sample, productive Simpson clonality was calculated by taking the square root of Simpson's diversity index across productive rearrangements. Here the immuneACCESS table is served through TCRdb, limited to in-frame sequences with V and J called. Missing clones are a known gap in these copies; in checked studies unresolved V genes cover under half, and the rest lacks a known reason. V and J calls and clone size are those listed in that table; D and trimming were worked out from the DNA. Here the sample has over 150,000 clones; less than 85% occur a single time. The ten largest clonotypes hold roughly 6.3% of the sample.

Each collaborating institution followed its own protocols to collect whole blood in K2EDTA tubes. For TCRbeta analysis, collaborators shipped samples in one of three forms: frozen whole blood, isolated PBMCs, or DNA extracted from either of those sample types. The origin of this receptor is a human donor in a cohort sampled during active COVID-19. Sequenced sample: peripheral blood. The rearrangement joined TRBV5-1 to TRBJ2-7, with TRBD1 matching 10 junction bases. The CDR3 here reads CASSGPGDRGHEQYF. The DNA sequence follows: TGCGCCAGCAGTGGTCCGGGGGACAGGGGCCACGAGCAGTACTTC. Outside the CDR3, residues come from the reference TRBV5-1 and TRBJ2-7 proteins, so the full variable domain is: KAGVTQTPRYLIKTRGQQVTLSCSPISGHRSVSWYQQTPGQGLQFLFEYFSETQRNKGNFPGRFSGRQFSNSRSEMNVSTLELGDSALYLCASSGPGDRGHEQYFGPGTRLTVT.